These 30 T cell receptor beta chains were sequenced from one sample in a study of CXCR3-negative and CXCR3-positive naive CD8 T cells. Study-wide results and caveats: The study found more hydrophobic TRB CDR3s in CXCR3-positive naive cells than in CXCR3-negative naive cells.

The authors prepared UMI-labeled TRB cDNA libraries by 5' RACE. TCRdb re-called the 5' RACE reads and shows each CDR3 protein once, DNA omitted. Its listing shows 150,000 or so distinct CDR3 sequences. Antigen specificity for these receptors is unknown. The sample was naive CXCR3+ CD8+ T cells from blood. The subset here: CD45RO-CCR7+CD27+CD95- naive CD8+ T cells expressing CXCR3 (TNR3+). The source is a human donor in good health. Some clones in this sample may be carry-over from other donors' samples.

The CDR3 spells CASSVRAASSYNEQFF. The rearrangement links TRBV2 to TRBJ2-1; TCRdb indicates TRBD2, and absent DNA this call remains unverified. This CDR3 is 16 amino acids long. CDR1 and CDR2 (germline): SNHLY, FYNNEI.

The rearrangement joins TRBV13 to TRBJ2-1; there is no DNA to check the TCRdb D call of TRBD1. From germline, CDR1 is PRHDT and CDR2 FYEKMQ (reference sequence). The CDR3 covers 16 residues. Here the CDR3 reads CASSPAAGAVYNEQFF.

The V call is TRBV7-9, the J call TRBJ2-5; TCRdb lists TRBD2, though no DNA is available to test this call. Per germline, CDR1 SEHNR and CDR2 FQNEAQ (reference sequence). This CDR3 comprises 15 residues. The CDR3 sequence is CASSLIGTTGETQYF.

The CDR3 loop reads CASSARTLGPYEQYF. V usage is TRBV14 and J usage is TRBJ2-7. This CDR3 is built from 15 residues. From germline, CDR1 is SGHDN and CDR2 FVKESK.

V is TRBV7-2 and J is TRBJ2-7; the TCRdb call, TRBD1, lacks DNA for checking. Germline lookup yields CDR1 SGHTA and CDR2 FQGNSA. The CDR3 is 13 residues long. The CDR3 sequence is CASSPGEAYEQYF.

This rearrangement joins TRBV4-3 to TRBJ2-7; without DNA, the TCRdb call of TRBD2 cannot be checked. The CDR3 is 15 residues long. Germline V gene sequence: CDR1 LGHNA, CDR2 YSLEER. The CDR3 protein is CASSRWTSGPYEQYF.

The chain couples TRBV6-5 to TRBJ2-2; absent DNA, TCRdb's TRBD2 call cannot be checked. Germline V CDR1 and CDR2: MNHEY, SVGAGI. The CDR3 has 14 amino acids. CDR3 region: CASSQGLVPGELFF.

The chain carries TRBV7-9 and TRBJ2-1; TCRdb picks TRBD1, but there is no DNA to check that call. CDR3 length: 16 amino acids. CDR1 and CDR2 (germline): SEHNR, FQNEAQ (reference sequence). This chain's CDR3 is CASSAPEGLHNNEQFF.

This chain joins TRBV7-6 and TRBJ1-6; the TCRdb call, TRBD1, lacks DNA for checking. This CDR3 region has 15 residues. The germline gives CDR1 SGHVS, CDR2 FNYEAQ. CDR3 sequence: CASSLAGTGSSPLHF.

The genes are TRBV28 and TRBJ2-3. CDR1 and CDR2 (germline): MDHEN, SYDVKM. This CDR3 comprises 15 residues. CDR3 protein: CASSLFRVGTDTQYF.

The CDR3: CASSYGLYNEQFF. V is TRBV6-6 and J is TRBJ2-1. This CDR3 spans 13 amino acids. Germline CDR1 and CDR2: MNHNY and SVGAGI (reference sequence).

This rearrangement joins TRBV2 to TRBJ2-3; checking the TCRdb D call of TRBD1 is not possible without DNA. This CDR3 contains 19 residues. Germline V gene lookup returns CDR1 SNHLY and CDR2 FYNNEI. CDR3 loop: CASSPLTGEPGFSTDTQYF.

The rearrangement joins TRBV29-1 to TRBJ2-7; the D gene TCRdb calls, TRBD2, cannot be checked with no DNA. The CDR3 runs to 15 residues. Germline loops: CDR1 SQVTM, CDR2 ANQGSEA. The CDR3 region is CSVLNGSSRSDEQYF.

The CDR3 loop reads CDSSEQGPWTQYF. The chain couples TRBV10-2 to TRBJ2-5; lacking DNA, the TRBD2 call made by TCRdb goes unchecked. This CDR3 is 13 amino acids long. Germline CDR1 is WSHSY and CDR2 is SAAADI.

The V gene is TRBV5-1, the J gene TRBJ2-5; TCRdb lists TRBD1, though no DNA is available to test this call. This CDR3 is built from 14 residues. Germline CDR1 is SGHRS and CDR2 is YFSETQ. CDR3 sequence reads: CASSPPDSQETQYF.

V and J are TRBV29-1 and TRBJ1-1; without DNA, the TCRdb call of TRBD1 cannot be checked. The CDR3 is made up of 13 amino acids. In germline, CDR1 is SQVTM, CDR2 ANQGSEA. The CDR3 protein is CSVPDTANTEAFF.

V usage is TRBV27 and J usage is TRBJ1-2; the D call of TRBD1 rests on TCRdb alone, since no DNA is present to check it. This CDR3 comprises 15 residues. The germline V gene encodes CDR1 MNHEY and CDR2 SMNVEV (reference sequence). The CDR3 loop is CASSDRAHLNYGYTF.

The chain carries TRBV7-2 and TRBJ2-7; TCRdb's assignment of TRBD2 cannot be checked, as there is no DNA. Germline lookup yields CDR1 SGHTA and CDR2 FQGNSA. The CDR3 is 12 residues long. CDR3 loop: CASGDYSYEQYF.

The rearrangement uses TRBV12-3 or TRBV12-4 and TRBJ2-1; there is no DNA to check the TCRdb D call of TRBD1. The CDR3 runs to 14 residues. The CDR3 is CASRGRRGSNEQFF.

The V gene is TRBV29-1, the J gene TRBJ1-2. CDR3 length: 14 residues. Germline V gene data show CDR1 as SQVTM and CDR2 as ANQGSEA. The CDR3 spells CSVEEGLSGYGYTF.

The chain recombines TRBV29-1 with TRBJ2-3. The CDR3 is 14 amino acids. The germline V gene encodes CDR1 SQVTM and CDR2 ANQGSEA. The CDR3 here is CSVGAGNFPDTQYF.

The V gene is TRBV25-1, the J gene TRBJ2-3; TCRdb's D call, TRBD2, is unchecked because there is no DNA. The CDR3 is made up of 17 amino acids. In germline, CDR1 is MGHDK, CDR2 SYGVNS. This chain's CDR3 is CASSELPLAGGADTQYF.

The CDR3 reads CSTGTGEYEQYF. V gene TRBV29-1 combines with J gene TRBJ2-7; the D call from TCRdb, TRBD1, cannot be confirmed without DNA. Germline V lookup: CDR1 SQVTM, CDR2 ANQGSEA. The CDR3 sequence is 12 residues long.

The chain recombines TRBV7-3 with TRBJ1-1; the D gene TCRdb calls, TRBD1, cannot be checked with no DNA. The CDR3 is 15 residues long. CDR1 and CDR2 from the germline V gene are SGHTA and FQGTGA. The CDR3 spells CASSLMGGMNTEAFF. The full variable domain, with the rest looked up from reference TRBV7-3 and TRBJ1-1, is GAGVSQTPSNKVTEKGKYVELRCDPISGHTALYWYRQSLGQGPEFLIYFQGTGAADDSGLPNDRFFAVRPEGSVSTLKIQRTERGDSAVYLCASSLMGGMNTEAFFGQGTRLTVV.

The rearrangement links TRBV5-5 to TRBJ2-5; absent DNA, TCRdb's TRBD2 call cannot be checked. CDR3 length: 17 amino acids. CDR1 is SGHKS and CDR2 is YYEKEE in the germline V gene (reference sequence). This CDR3 is CASSIGPLSILVETQYF.

The chain combines TRBV6-5 with TRBJ2-1; TCRdb lists TRBD2, though no DNA is available to test this call. The CDR3 loop spans 15 amino acids. Germline V CDR1 and CDR2: MNHEY, SVGAGI. This CDR3 is CASSLAGGNYNEQFF.

The rearrangement uses TRBV4-2 and TRBJ2-7; TCRdb reports TRBD2, a call that lacks DNA to check it against. CDR3 size: 19 residues. The V gene's germline CDR1 is LGHNA and CDR2 YNFKEQ. CDR3 residues: CASSQSRIVAGGSSYEQYF.

The chain links TRBV2 to TRBJ2-2; without DNA, the TCRdb call of TRBD1 cannot be checked. The CDR3 loop spans 14 amino acids. The germline V gene has CDR1 SNHLY and CDR2 FYNNEI. Here the CDR3 reads CASREQGYTGELFF.

V gene TRBV15 combines with J gene TRBJ1-2. This CDR3 spans 12 amino acids. CDR1 is LNHNV and CDR2 is YYDKDF in the germline V gene (reference sequence). This CDR3 reads CATSQANYGYTF.

J is TRBJ2-5 and V is TRBV29-1; TCRdb's D call, TRBD1, is unchecked because there is no DNA. Germline CDR1 SQVTM, CDR2 ANQGSEA. The CDR3 sequence is 14 residues long. The CDR3 loop is CSVEARGPQETQYF.